Following are 30 T cell receptor beta chains from one sample sequenced in a study of Graves' ophthalmopathy and Graves' hyperthyroidism. Amplification of TCR beta CDR3 regions used RNA transcripts. Following a first-round RT-PCR that used HTBI primers, a second-round multiplex PCR was carried out. TCRdb fed the multiplex PCR reads into MiXCR, producing one record per CDR3 protein. The sample yields about 620,000 distinct CDR3 sequences, 20% to 25% seen once. Sequencing used peripheral blood. The receptors stem from a woman aged 18-29 years with stable Graves' hyperthyroidism. Some clones in this sample may be carry-over from other donors' samples.

This clonotype has at least ten counts. The V and J genes are TRBV11-1 and TRBJ2-7; 13 nucleotides agree with TRBD2. Germline values: CDR1 SGHAT, CDR2 FQDESV (reference sequence). The CDR3 spans 17 residues. Trimming took 5 bases from V and 1 from J; bases not matched to a gene: 8. CDR3 coding DNA: TGTGCCAGCAGCCACCCGGGACTAGCGGGGCGATCCTACGAGCAGTACTTC. Translation: CASSHPGLAGRSYEQYF.

This clonotype was counted at least ten times. The chain has TRBV7-6 and TRBJ2-7; D is perhaps TRBD2 (6 bases). The ends were cut back, 2 bases at V and 7 bases at J, with 15 bases in the middle. CDR1 and CDR2 from the germline V gene are SGHVS and FNYEAQ. This CDR3 is built from 14 residues. The CDR3 here is CASSLLRDAGEQYF. CDR3 DNA: TGTGCCAGCAGCTTATTGAGGGATGCGGGGGAGCAGTACTTC.

This clonotype was seen ten or more times. The genes are TRBV10-3 and TRBJ1-6, with 7 bases that match TRBD1. The CDR3 runs 16 residues. Germline loops: CDR1 ENHRY, CDR2 SYGVKD. V dropped 6 bases and J dropped 8; count of bases not matched to a gene: 13. CDR3 protein: CAIRAETGWWHSPLHF. In nucleotides, the CDR3 is TGTGCCATCAGGGCGGAGACAGGGTGGTGGCATTCACCCCTCCACTTT.

This clonotype was seen a handful of times. This chain uses TRBV3-1 with TRBJ2-4; TRBD1 aligns across 9 bases. V gave up 5 bases and J gave up 6 bases; unmatched junction bases: 5. CDR1 and CDR2 (germline): LGHDT, YNNKEL (reference sequence). The CDR3 is made up of 14 amino acids. CDR3 coding DNA: TGTGCCAGCAGCAACGGACAGGGGATAAACATTCAGTACTTC. Protein: CASSNGQGINIQYF.

This clonotype was counted many times. The chain recombines TRBV6-5 with TRBJ1-2, with D tentatively TRBD1 (5 bases). The CDR3 consists of 13 residues. In germline, CDR1 is MNHEY, CDR2 SVGAGI. The ends were cut back, 0 bases at V and 8 bases at J, with 10 bases in the middle. CDR3 nucleotides: TGTGCCAGCAGTTACTCGGGGGGGGACGGCTACACCTTC. Amino acids: CASSYSGGDGYTF.

This clonotype appeared once. A much more abundant neighbour one base away suggests this may be a read error. V gene TRBV28 combines with J gene TRBJ1-2; 8 nucleotides agree with TRBD1. The CDR3 extends over 15 amino acids. Germline V CDR1 and CDR2: MDHEN, SYDVKM. V lost 5 bases to trimming and J lost 8 bases; unmatched junction nucleotides: 13. CDR3 amino acids: CASSAGGLGLLGYTF. The CDR3 DNA sequence: TGTGCCAGCAGTGCAGGGGGCCTAGGCTTATTGGGCTACACCTTC.

This chain's CDR3 is CASSITSGTLETQYF. The CDR3 bases are TGTGCCAGTAGTATCACTAGCGGGACATTGGAGACCCAGTACTTC. The J gene is TRBJ2-5, the V gene TRBV19; 10 bases agree with TRBD2. V lost 3 bases and J lost 5; bases outside the gene matches: 6. The germline gives CDR1 LNHDA, CDR2 SQIVND (reference sequence). The CDR3 spans 15 residues. Together with reference TRBV19 and TRBJ2-5, the CDR3 gives the full variable domain: DGGITQSPKYLFRKEGQNVTLSCEQNLNHDAMYWYRQDPGQGLRLIYYSQIVNDFQKGDIAEGYSVSREKKESFPLTVTSAQKNPTAFYLCASSITSGTLETQYFGPGTRLLVL.

This clonotype was picked up many times. In DNA, the CDR3 is TGTGCCAGCAGCTTAGTAGGGGGGCACCAAGAGACCCAGTACTTC. This translates into CASSLVGGHQETQYF. The chain has TRBV7-2 and TRBJ2-5; D might be TRBD1 or TRBD2, each matching 6 bases. Germline V gene data show CDR1 as SGHTA and CDR2 as FQGNSA. V lost 1 base to trimming and J lost 0 bases, with 9 bases between them. There are 15 residues in the CDR3.

The sample holds many counts of this clonotype. The chain employs TRBV5-1 and TRBJ2-7, with D possibly matching TRBD2 (5 bases). CDR3 length: 12 residues. Germline V gives CDR1 SGHRS, CDR2 YFSETQ. V dropped 7 bases and J dropped 3 bases, with 11 bases sitting between them. The CDR3 region is CASAASGYEQYF. The CDR3 DNA reads as TGCGCCAGCGCCGCCAGCGGCTACGAGCAGTACTTC.

This clonotype was seen repeatedly, ten times or more. An end of the junction does not agree with germline; a read error may underlie this. CDR3 in amino acids: CASRQADGYTF. The CDR3 DNA follows: TGTGCCAGCAGGCAAGCCGATGGCTACACCTTC. The gene calls are TRBV3-1 and TRBJ1-2; D call uncertain. The CDR3 sequence is 11 residues long. The germline V gene has CDR1 LGHDT and CDR2 YNNKEL (reference sequence).

This clonotype showed up many times. The V gene is TRBV10-3, the J gene TRBJ1-5, with TRBD1 identical over 8 bases. The J segment lost 3 bases and the V segment lost 11 bases, leaving 6 bases of the junction unmatched. The germline V gene encodes CDR1 ENHRY and CDR2 SYGVKD. The CDR3 spans 13 residues. CDR3 amino acids: CAAQGDVNQPQHF. The CDR3 nucleotides are TGTGCCGCACAGGGGGACGTCAATCAGCCCCAGCATTTT.

The J gene is TRBJ2-6, the V gene TRBV6-1, with D perhaps TRBD1 or TRBD2 (7 bases each). This CDR3 is 18 amino acids long. Germline lookup yields CDR1 MNHNS and CDR2 SASEGT. With 2 bases removed from V and 2 bases from J, the gap between germline ends came to 16 bases. The CDR3 loop is CASSEWYRGGAGANVLTF. DNA of the CDR3: TGTGCCAGCAGTGAATGGTACAGGGGAGGGGCTGGGGCCAACGTCCTGACTTTC.

This clonotype occurred many times. The chain links TRBV5-6 to TRBJ1-3, with 9 bases that match TRBD1. The CDR3 runs to 14 residues. J was trimmed by 3 bases and V by 4 bases; bases with no gene match: 2. Germline CDR1 and CDR2: SGHDT and YYEEEE. CDR3 nucleotides: TGTGCCAGCAGCACGGGACAGGGTGGAAACACCATATATTTT. Its protein product is CASSTGQGGNTIYF.

J is TRBJ2-4 and V is TRBV2; TRBD1 might be the D (6 bases). The germline V and J ends were trimmed by 9 bases and 0 bases, with 12 bases remaining between them. The CDR3 is 14 amino acids. The germline V gene encodes CDR1 SNHLY and CDR2 FYNNEI. The CDR3 DNA is TGTGCCAGTAGGGGGACCCTAGCCAAAAACATTCAGTACTTC. Amino acids: CASRGTLAKNIQYF.

The chain recombines TRBV29-1 with TRBJ1-3; D is uncertain. The germline V gene encodes CDR1 SQVTM and CDR2 ANQGSEA. This CDR3 comprises 12 residues. V was pared by 6 bases and J by 0 bases, with 6 bases between. The CDR3 is CSVPDSGNTIYF. The DNA of the CDR3 is TGCAGCGTACCGGACTCTGGAAACACCATATATTTT.

V and J are TRBV4-1 and TRBJ1-2; 7 bases align to TRBD1. J gave up 1 base and V 2 bases, and 7 bases lay outside the gene matches. Germline CDR1 and CDR2: MGHRA and YSYEKL. This CDR3 spans 16 amino acids. The CDR3: CASSQRQGSDNYGYTF. DNA for the CDR3: TGCGCCAGCAGCCAACGACAGGGTTCGGATAACTATGGCTACACCTTC.

This clonotype was picked up many times. At one boundary the junction diverges from the germline segment, which might be a read error. V and J are TRBV28 and TRBJ1-2; maybe TRBD1 (5 bases). The germline V gene encodes CDR1 MDHEN and CDR2 SYDVKM. The CDR3 totals 13 residues. The DNA for the CDR3 is TGTGCCAGTAGTTTCCGGGGACTATATGGCTACACCTTC. It yields the protein CASSFRGLYGYTF.

The chain recombines TRBV5-1 with TRBJ2-7; D may match TRBD1 or TRBD2 (7 bases each). V was trimmed by 4 bases and J by 0 bases, leaving 11 bases between them. The CDR3 loop spans 14 amino acids. Germline V gene data show CDR1 as SGHRS and CDR2 as YFSETQ. In nucleotides, the CDR3 is TGCGCCAGCAGCGCAGGGGGGGTCTCCTACGAGCAGTACTTC. Its translation is CASSAGGVSYEQYF.

The chain combines TRBV2 with TRBJ1-6, with D tentatively TRBD1 (5 bases). Germline CDR1 and CDR2: SNHLY and FYNNEI. Trimming cost V 0 bases and J 10 bases, with 13 bases left between them. This CDR3 comprises 15 residues. The DNA of the CDR3 is TGTGCCAGCAGTGAAGCGCTGATGGGGGTATCACCCCTCCACTTT. This translates into CASSEALMGVSPLHF. The whole variable domain, remainder taken from reference TRBV2 and TRBJ1-6, is EPEVTQTPSHQVTQMGQEVILRCVPISNHLYFYWYRQILGQKVEFLVSFYNNEISEKSEIFDDQFSVERPDGSNFTLKIRSTKLEDSAMYFCASSEALMGVSPLHFGNGTRLTVT.

Only a few counts were recorded for this clonotype. This chain links TRBV19 with TRBJ1-5; no clear D gene. Germline V CDR1 and CDR2: LNHDA, SQIVND (reference sequence). Trimming stripped 8 bases from V and 0 bases from J, with 20 bases between. The CDR3 has 17 amino acids. The CDR3 protein is CASSSQWAADSNQPQHF. CDR3 DNA: TGTGCCAGTTCCTCTCAGTGGGCAGCAGATAGCAATCAGCCCCAGCATTTT.

In its sample, this clonotype was seen many times. The chain uses TRBV12-3 or TRBV12-4 and TRBJ1-2, with 8 bases that match TRBD1. The CDR3 is made up of 15 amino acids. With 3 bases clipped from V and 7 bases from J, the junction kept 10 bases outside the gene matches. The CDR3 DNA reads TGTGCCAGCAGTTTGACCTCGACAGGGGATCGTGGCTACACCTTC. Translation: CASSLTSTGDRGYTF.

This clonotype was seen many times. This rearrangement joins TRBV24-1 to TRBJ1-2; 8 positions agree with TRBD1. This CDR3 has 14 amino acids. From germline, CDR1 is KGHDR and CDR2 SFDVKD. The V and J ends lost 3 bases and 8 bases, in that order; junction bases with no gene match: 7. The CDR3 DNA sequence: TGTGCCACCAGTGATAAGGACAGGGTGGAAGGCTACACCTTC. Translation: CATSDKDRVEGYTF.

This clonotype was picked up many times. The V call is TRBV24-1, the J call TRBJ2-5; TRBD2 is a possible D gene (7 bases). CDR1 and CDR2 from the germline V gene are KGHDR and SFDVKD. This CDR3 contains 16 residues. The V gene lost 4 bases and the J gene lost 3 bases, with 17 bases spanning the gap. The CDR3 region has the DNA TGTGCCACCAGTGAAGGAAGGGGGGGAGTTGAAGAGACCCAGTACTTC. Translated, it gives CATSEGRGGVEETQYF.

This clonotype was counted many times. The rearrangement uses TRBV11-2 and TRBJ2-7; 7 bases align to TRBD2. V dropped 5 bases and J dropped 0; count of bases not matched to a gene: 7. Germline lookup yields CDR1 SGHAT and CDR2 FQNNGV. The CDR3 extends over 15 amino acids. The CDR3 DNA sequence: TGTGCCAGCAGCAGCGGGACTCCCAGCTCCTACGAGCAGTACTTC. Encoded protein: CASSSGTPSSYEQYF.

This clonotype has at least ten counts. V usage is TRBV5-6 and J usage is TRBJ2-5; D is unresolved. Germline V CDR1 and CDR2: SGHDT, YYEEEE. This CDR3 region has 17 residues. V was trimmed by 2 bases and J by 3 bases, leaving 20 bases between them. CDR3 amino acids: CASSLFRSLYSEETQYF. In nucleotides, the CDR3 is TGTGCCAGCAGCTTATTCAGGTCGCTGTACTCCGAAGAGACCCAGTACTTC.

This chain joins TRBV25-1 and TRBJ2-6, with 7 positions matching TRBD1. The length of the CDR3 is 18 residues. With V trimmed by 4 bases and J by 0 bases, 9 bases remained unmatched. Per the germline V gene, CDR1 is MGHDK and CDR2 is SYGVNS. The chain's CDR3 is CASSARQGKSSGANVLTF. The DNA of the CDR3 is TGTGCCAGCAGTGCCCGACAGGGAAAAAGCTCTGGGGCCAACGTCCTGACTTTC.

V gene TRBV29-1 combines with J gene TRBJ2-5; the D gene is possibly TRBD1 (5 bases). V gave up 4 bases and J gave up 8 bases, with 20 bases separating them. Germline CDR1 and CDR2: SQVTM and ANQGSEA. The CDR3 is 14 residues long. CDR3 nucleotides: TGCAGCGTTGCGTCTGTCCGGCAGGACATTACCCAGTACTTC. Its protein is CSVASVRQDITQYF.

The chain is built from TRBV2 and TRBJ2-7; D unresolved. V was clipped by 6 bases and J by 7 bases, with 7 bases between them. Germline loops: CDR1 SNHLY, CDR2 FYNNEI. The CDR3 runs to 10 residues. CDR3 DNA: TGTGCCAGCAGGCTTTGGGAGCAGTACTTC. Protein sequence: CASRLWEQYF.

This clonotype was observed a few times. V is TRBV27 and J is TRBJ2-7, with D perhaps TRBD2 (6 bases). Trimming shortened V by 3 bases and J by 0 bases, and 12 bases separated the two germline ends. The CDR3 is made up of 15 amino acids. From germline, CDR1 is MNHEY and CDR2 SMNVEV (reference sequence). For the CDR3, the DNA is TGTGCCAGCAGTTTTCGACGGGAGCGCTCCTACGAGCAGTACTTC. Encoded protein: CASSFRRERSYEQYF.

This clonotype was seen many times. The chain joins TRBV14 to TRBJ2-5, with D hard to call. Germline CDR1 SGHDN, CDR2 FVKESK. Trimming left V 0 bases short and J 5 bases short, with 7 bases between. The CDR3 sequence is 13 residues long. CDR3 nucleotide sequence: TGTGCCAGCAGCCAAGATCTAGGGGAGACCCAGTACTTC. Residues: CASSQDLGETQYF.